The next 17 T cell receptor beta chains were all read from a single sample in a study of T-cell reconstitution after alpha-beta-depleted transplantation in children. Preparation of the TCRbeta library used unique molecular identifiers. TCRdb called the PCR reads again in MiXCR, with one record for every CDR3 protein. This sample carries 400,000 to 550,000 distinct CDR3 sequences, over 9.5% of them seen once, and the ten largest clones take just over 2%. This specimen was PBMCs, taken before TCRalphabeta/CD19-depleted stem cell transplant. These receptors originate from a child aged 2 to 10 with inherited bone marrow failure, due to receive a stem cell transplant.

This clonotype appeared many times. The chain couples TRBV6-5 to TRBJ2-7; D may be TRBD1 or TRBD2 (7 bases each). Between the trimmed V and J ends, which lost 2 bases and 4 bases, there was a span of 12 bases. Germline CDR1 MNHEY, CDR2 SVGAGI. The CDR3 has 14 residues. The CDR3 nucleotides read TGTGCCAGCAGTTACCAGGGGGGGGTTTACGAGCAGTACTTC. Amino acid sequence: CASSYQGGVYEQYF.

The chain recombines TRBV7-6 with TRBJ1-3; D remains ambiguous. CDR3 length: 15 amino acids. The ends were cut back, 1 base at V and 0 bases at J, with 7 bases in the middle. Per germline, CDR1 SGHVS and CDR2 FNYEAQ. The CDR3 is CASSLEPASGNTIYF. The CDR3, as DNA: TGTGCCAGCAGCTTAGAACCAGCCTCTGGAAACACCATATATTTT.

The sample holds many counts of this clonotype. The CDR3 region has the DNA TGTGCCAGCAGCCGCGGGACAGGGACTTGGGAAGAGCAGTACTTC. The encoded protein is CASSRGTGTWEEQYF. The V call is TRBV28, the J call TRBJ2-7, with 9 positions matching TRBD1. CDR1 MDHEN and CDR2 SYDVKM come from the germline V gene. CDR3 length: 15 residues. J was trimmed by 7 bases and V by 6 bases; bases with no gene match: 13.

This clonotype was counted at least ten times. The V and J genes are TRBV7-9 and TRBJ2-1; D perhaps matches TRBD1 (5 bases). Germline V gene lookup returns CDR1 SEHNR and CDR2 FQNEAQ (reference sequence). This CDR3 is built from 12 residues. Trimming cost V 5 bases and J 8 bases, with 10 bases left between them. The CDR3 DNA follows: TGTGCCAGCAGCGGGGCAGGTGATGAGCAGTTCTTC. This gives the protein CASSGAGDEQFF. The full variable domain, its missing parts supplied by reference TRBV7-9 and TRBJ2-1, is DTGVSQNPRHKITKRGQNVTFRCDPISEHNRLYWYRQTLGQGPEFLTYFQNEAQLEKSRLLSDRFSAERPKGSFSTLEIQRTEQGDSAMYLCASSGAGDEQFFGPGTRLTVL.

The table lists this clonotype with many counts. V is TRBV20-1 and J is TRBJ2-3; 13 bases agree with TRBD2. CDR1 DFQATT and CDR2 SNEGSKA come from the germline V gene (reference sequence). The CDR3 spans 14 residues. V trimming: 5 bases; J trimming: 3 bases; junction bases outside the gene matches: 2. This CDR3 is CSAPGLAGTDTQYF. For the CDR3, the DNA is TGCAGTGCTCCGGGACTAGCGGGGACAGATACGCAGTATTTT.

This rearrangement joins TRBV6-5 to TRBJ2-7; TRBD2 matches at 7 bases. The V gene end was trimmed by 4 bases and the J gene end by 5 bases; junction bases not matched to a gene: 2. Germline CDR1 reads MNHEY; CDR2 reads SVGAGI. CDR3 length: 12 residues. CDR3 loop: CASSWGGNEQYF. The CDR3 DNA reads as TGTGCCAGCAGTTGGGGGGGGAACGAGCAGTACTTC.

This clonotype was recorded many times. This chain joins TRBV20-1 and TRBJ2-7, with TRBD2 matching over 12 bases. Losses at the gene ends were 5 bases for V and 2 bases for J; bases not matched to a gene: 10. Germline CDR1 and CDR2: DFQATT and SNEGSKA (reference sequence). The CDR3 is 16 amino acids. The CDR3 is CSAPRLAGDSPYEQYF. The DNA for the CDR3 is TGCAGTGCTCCGAGACTAGCGGGAGATTCCCCCTACGAGCAGTACTTC.

This clonotype has ten or more counts. V gene TRBV6-2 or TRBV6-3 combines with J gene TRBJ1-2; 12 bases match TRBD1. Germline CDR1 MNHEY, CDR2 SVGEGT. The CDR3 covers 21 residues. Germline trimming cut 5 bases from V and 7 bases from J; bases unmatched to any gene: 26. DNA for the CDR3: TGTGCCAGCAGTCCGTACGGACCCGGGACAGGGGGCGCTGGGCCCCCAGGTGGCTACACCTTC. It codes for CASSPYGPGTGGAGPPGGYTF.

V gene TRBV5-6 combines with J gene TRBJ2-4; D uncertain. V was pared by 1 base and J by 0 bases, with 14 bases between. Germline CDR1 SGHDT, CDR2 YYEEEE. This CDR3 spans 17 amino acids. CDR3 sequence reads: CASSLSATSLAKNIQYF. CDR3 bases: TGTGCCAGCAGCTTGTCGGCGACTTCCTTAGCCAAAAACATTCAGTACTTC.

This clonotype was seen many times. This rearrangement joins TRBV5-1 to TRBJ2-7; D remains ambiguous. Germline CDR1 is SGHRS and CDR2 is YFSETQ. The V end was cut by 0 bases, the J end by 3 bases, with 7 bases between. The CDR3 has 13 amino acids. In DNA, the CDR3 is TGCGCCAGCAGCTTGGAGGGTTTCTACGAGCAGTACTTC. Its protein is CASSLEGFYEQYF.

This sequence joins TRBV6-1 and TRBJ2-2; 8 positions match TRBD2. Germline CDR1 and CDR2: MNHNS and SASEGT. V shed 6 bases and J 5 bases; nucleotides not matched to a gene: 11. The CDR3 sequence is 16 residues long. The CDR3 sequence is CASSPPALADTGELFF. DNA of the CDR3: TGTGCCAGCAGCCCCCCCGCACTAGCGGATACCGGGGAGCTGTTTTTT.

The table lists this clonotype with many counts. The V call is TRBV20-1, the J call TRBJ2-6; D gene ambiguous. V lost 1 base and J lost 0, with 7 bases in between. The CDR3 extends over 15 amino acids. Germline V gene sequence: CDR1 DFQATT, CDR2 SNEGSKA (reference sequence). In DNA form, the CDR3 reads TGCAGTGCTAGAGGGCACAGCTCTGGGGCCAACGTCCTGACTTTC. It is translated as CSARGHSSGANVLTF.

The V gene is TRBV20-1, the J gene TRBJ2-3; TRBD1 matches 10 bases. V shed 3 bases, J shed 5 bases, and the junction held 11 bases outside the gene matches. Germline CDR1 DFQATT, CDR2 SNEGSKA (reference sequence). The CDR3 is 16 residues long. CDR3 bases: TGCAGTGCTAGCGAGATCCGGGACAGGGGCGGAGATACGCAGTATTTT. Translated, it gives CSASEIRDRGGDTQYF.

The table lists this clonotype with many counts. The chain is built from TRBV12-3 or TRBV12-4 and TRBJ2-3; D remains ambiguous. CDR3 length: 15 residues. V was trimmed by 6 bases and J by 4 bases, leaving 17 bases between them. The CDR3 sequence is CASSPHPPGADTQYF. CDR3 nucleotides: TGTGCCAGCAGCCCGCATCCCCCAGGTGCAGATACGCAGTATTTT.

The V gene is TRBV7-6, the J gene TRBJ2-5; 8 bases match TRBD1. V shed 4 bases and J 0 bases; nucleotides not matched to a gene: 10. This CDR3 is built from 17 residues. CDR1 SGHVS and CDR2 FNYEAQ come from the germline V gene. The CDR3 DNA is TGTGCCAGCAGCTCACCACAGGGACAGGCTAACCAAGAGACCCAGTACTTC. Translating it yields CASSSPQGQANQETQYF.

This clonotype was recorded many times. The V and J genes are TRBV27 and TRBJ2-7, with D possibly being TRBD2 (6 bases). The V gene lost 1 base and the J gene lost 5 bases, with 15 bases spanning the gap. The CDR3 is 15 residues long. The germline CDR1 and CDR2 sequences are MNHEY and SMNVEV (reference sequence). The CDR3 bases are TGTGCCAGCAGTTTATTGCACGGGGGAATCCACGAGCAGTACTTC. The encoded protein is CASSLLHGGIHEQYF.

This clonotype was observed at least ten times. This chain links TRBV29-1 with TRBJ2-5; perhaps TRBD1 as D (7 bases). CDR1 and CDR2 (germline): SQVTM, ANQGSEA. CDR3 length equals 15 residues. V lost 7 bases and J lost 2, with 20 bases in between. CDR3 amino acids: CSAGGNRGYQETQYF. DNA for the CDR3: TGCAGCGCAGGGGGGAACAGGGGATATCAAGAGACCCAGTACTTC.